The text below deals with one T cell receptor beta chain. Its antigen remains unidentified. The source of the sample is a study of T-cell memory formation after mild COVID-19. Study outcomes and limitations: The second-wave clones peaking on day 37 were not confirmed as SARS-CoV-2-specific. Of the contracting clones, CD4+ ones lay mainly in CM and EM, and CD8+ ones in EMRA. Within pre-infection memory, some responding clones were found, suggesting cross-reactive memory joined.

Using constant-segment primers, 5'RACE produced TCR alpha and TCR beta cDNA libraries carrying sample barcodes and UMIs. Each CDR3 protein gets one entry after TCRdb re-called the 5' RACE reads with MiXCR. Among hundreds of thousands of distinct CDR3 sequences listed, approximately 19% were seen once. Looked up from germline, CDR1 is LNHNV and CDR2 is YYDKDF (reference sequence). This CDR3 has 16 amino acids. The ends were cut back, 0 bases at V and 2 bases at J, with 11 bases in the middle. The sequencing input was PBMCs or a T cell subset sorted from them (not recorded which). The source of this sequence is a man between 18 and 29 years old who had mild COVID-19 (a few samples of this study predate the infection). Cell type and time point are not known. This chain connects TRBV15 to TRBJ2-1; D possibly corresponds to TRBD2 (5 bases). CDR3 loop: CATSRDPGITYNEQFF. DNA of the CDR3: TGTGCCACCAGCAGAGATCCCGGGATCACCTACAATGAGCAGTTCTTC.